Following are 23 T cell receptor beta chains from one sample sequenced in a study of blood T cell repertoires in COVID-19. Only in-frame clones appear in the TCRdb table, and some are missing; sequencing was by immunoSEQ multiplex PCR. Among around 250,000 clones, around 80% were seen once, and the ten largest hold approximately 5.3%. The material sequenced was peripheral blood. The receptors were gathered from a man older than 75 with acute or convalescent COVID-19.

This clone was seen only a few times. The CDR3 coding sequence is TGTGCCAGCAGCTGGACAGGGGGCTACGAGCAGTACTTC. This sequence encodes CASSWTGGYEQYF. The chain is built from TRBV5-6 and TRBJ2-7; 10 nucleotides align to TRBD1. The CDR3 length is 13 residues. The germline V gene has CDR1 SGHDT and CDR2 YYEEEE. Trimming took 3 bases from V and 3 from J; bases not matched to a gene: 0.

The chain combines TRBV3-1 (or the pseudogene TRBV3-2) with TRBJ1-1, with unresolved D. The CDR3 totals 14 residues. In germline, CDR1 is LGHDT, CDR2 YNNKEL (reference sequence). The V end was cut by 0 bases, the J end by 7 bases, with 12 bases between. CDR3 nucleotides: TGTGCCAGCAGCCAAGAAGTCTGGGGAGGTGAAGCTTTCTTT. This gives the protein CASSQEVWGGEAFF.

V and J are TRBV18 and TRBJ2-7; 7 nucleotides match TRBD1. This CDR3 spans 14 amino acids. V lost 3 bases and J lost 3; bases outside the gene matches: 5. Germline lookup yields CDR1 KGHSH and CDR2 LQKENI. CDR3 loop: CASSPGTDFYEQYF. CDR3 DNA: TGTGCCAGCTCACCCGGGACAGATTTCTACGAGCAGTACTTC.

This clone was counted once. The J gene is TRBJ1-4, the V gene TRBV7-9; 8 bases fit TRBD1. This CDR3 contains 15 residues. V shed 1 base, J shed 6 bases, and the junction held 4 bases outside the gene matches. Germline CDR1 SEHNR, CDR2 FQNEAQ (reference sequence). CDR3 nucleotide sequence: TGTGCCAGCAGCTTAGGGGCAGGGGGCGATGAAAAACTGTTTTTT. This translates into CASSLGAGGDEKLFF.

The V gene is TRBV3-1 (or the pseudogene TRBV3-2), the J gene TRBJ2-5; D may be TRBD2 (6 bases). V lost 5 bases to trimming and J lost 4 bases, with 8 bases between them. Germline values: CDR1 LGHDT, CDR2 YNNKEL (reference sequence). The CDR3 contains 12 residues. CDR3 DNA sequence: TGTGCCAGCAGCGCGGGAAGAGAGACCCAGTACTTC. Encoded protein: CASSAGRETQYF.

V is TRBV18 and J is TRBJ1-4, with 8 bases lining up with TRBD1. The CDR3 runs 18 residues. Per germline, CDR1 KGHSH and CDR2 LQKENI. The junction had 12 bases not matched to a gene; V was cut back by 3 bases and J by 3 bases. The CDR3 loop reads CASSPKSGRQGSNEKLFF. In DNA, the CDR3 is TGTGCCAGCTCACCGAAGTCCGGTCGACAGGGGTCTAATGAAAAACTGTTTTTT.

The chain is built from TRBV16 and TRBJ2-1, with D perhaps matching TRBD1 (5 bases). The germline V and J ends were trimmed by 2 bases and 7 bases, with 15 bases remaining between them. The CDR3 sequence is 15 residues long. CDR1 and CDR2 (germline): KGHSY, FQNENV. CDR3 loop: CASSQSRSGRNEQFF. The CDR3 DNA sequence: TGTGCCAGCAGCCAAAGTCGGTCAGGGCGAAATGAGCAGTTCTTC.

This sequence joins TRBV28 and TRBJ2-7; 10 bases are shared with TRBD1. The junction had 8 bases not matched to a gene; V was cut back by 8 bases and J by 4 bases. Germline-derived CDR1 and CDR2 are MDHEN and SYDVKM. The CDR3 has 14 residues. The CDR3 sequence: CASQMGGQGYEQYF. Written as DNA, the CDR3 is TGTGCCAGCCAAATGGGGGGACAGGGGTACGAGCAGTACTTC. The full variable domain, in which reference TRBV28 and TRBJ2-7 provide the parts outside the CDR3, is DVKVTQSSRYLVKRTGEKVFLECVQDMDHENMFWYRQDPGLGLRLIYFSYDVKMKEKGDIPEGYSVSREKKERFSLILESASTNQTSMYLCASQMGGQGYEQYFGPGTRLTVT.

The V gene is TRBV2, the J gene TRBJ1-4, with 10 positions matching TRBD1. Trimming cost V 9 bases and J 5 bases; bases outside gene matches: 3. This CDR3 is built from 13 residues. Looked up from germline, CDR1 is SNHLY and CDR2 is FYNNEI. CDR3 residues: CAREGQGNEKLFF. CDR3 in DNA: TGTGCCAGGGAGGGACAGGGGAATGAAAAACTGTTTTTT.

The chain combines TRBV5-1 with TRBJ2-6; 9 nucleotides line up with TRBD2. The J segment lost 1 base and the V segment lost 0 bases, leaving 5 bases of the junction unmatched. This CDR3 is built from 18 residues. Germline assignment: CDR1 SGHRS and CDR2 YFSETQ. CDR3 coding DNA: TGCGCCAGCAGCTTGGAGCCTAGCGGGGTGTCTGGGGCCAACGTCCTGACTTTC. Its protein is CASSLEPSGVSGANVLTF.

V gene TRBV28 combines with J gene TRBJ2-3; maybe TRBD1 (6 bases). Trimming pared 6 bases from V and 8 bases from J, leaving 30 bases between. The CDR3 is made up of 18 amino acids. CDR1 and CDR2 (germline): MDHEN, SYDVKM. CDR3 bases: TGTGCCAGCAGCCCTTCCCCCGGGACAAGGGGCGGCGTAGCTACGCAGTATTTT. This translates into CASSPSPGTRGGVATQYF.

The sample holds one count of this clone. The chain employs TRBV6-1 and TRBJ2-7; 14 nucleotides align to TRBD2. From germline, CDR1 is MNHNS and CDR2 SASEGT. This CDR3 contains 17 residues. Trimming at V came to 1 base and at J to 2 bases, leaving 4 bases not matched to a gene. In nucleotides, the CDR3 is TGTGCCAGCAGTGAAGGACTAGCGGGGGGGTATACCTACGAGCAGTACTTC. This translates into CASSEGLAGGYTYEQYF.

The gene calls are TRBV7-2 and TRBJ2-3; 8 bases match TRBD1. The CDR3 is 15 amino acids. Trimming removed 5 bases from V and 0 bases from J; junction bases left unmatched: 4. Germline lookup yields CDR1 SGHTA and CDR2 FQGNSA. The chain's CDR3 is CASSPRDRSTDTQYF. As DNA, the CDR3 is TGTGCCAGCAGCCCGCGGGACAGGAGCACAGATACGCAGTATTTT.

V and J are TRBV6-5 and TRBJ2-5, with D perhaps TRBD2 (5 bases). The germline V gene has CDR1 MNHEY and CDR2 SVGAGI. V lost 6 bases and J lost 4, with 9 bases in between. CDR3 length equals 12 residues. The CDR3 DNA follows: TGTGCCAGCAGACCGGGGAGAGAGACCCAGTACTTC. Protein: CASRPGRETQYF.

J is TRBJ2-1 and V is TRBV6-6; possibly TRBD2 for D (5 bases). This CDR3 comprises 15 residues. V lost 4 bases to trimming and J lost 2 bases, with 12 bases between them. CDR1 is MNHNY, CDR2 SVGAGI, per germline (reference sequence). The CDR3 coding sequence is TGTGCCAGCAGTTTGAGGGCCCCTACCTACAATGAGCAGTTCTTC. As protein: CASSLRAPTYNEQFF.

The chain couples TRBV19 to TRBJ1-3; no reliable D call. The germline V and J ends were trimmed by 7 bases and 0 bases, with 16 bases remaining between them. Per germline, CDR1 LNHDA and CDR2 SQIVND (reference sequence). The CDR3 sequence is 16 residues long. The CDR3 nucleotides are TGTGCCAGTACCGACGTTGGGCTCGGCTCTGGAAACACCATATATTTT. Its translation is CASTDVGLGSGNTIYF. Filled out from reference TRBV19 and TRBJ1-3, the complete variable domain reads DGGITQSPKYLFRKEGQNVTLSCEQNLNHDAMYWYRQDPGQGLRLIYYSQIVNDFQKGDIAEGYSVSREKKESFPLTVTSAQKNPTAFYLCASTDVGLGSGNTIYFGEGSWLTVV.

This chain links TRBV19 with TRBJ2-1; D might be TRBD2 (5 bases). V gave up 6 bases and J gave up 7 bases, with 13 bases separating them. CDR1 LNHDA and CDR2 SQIVND come from the germline V gene (reference sequence). The CDR3 is 13 amino acids. CDR3 amino acids: CASRYPTGNEQFF. In nucleotides, the CDR3 is TGTGCCAGTAGATACCCCACGGGGAATGAGCAGTTCTTC.

This clone was observed once. The chain joins TRBV23-1 to TRBJ2-5, with D maybe TRBD2 (5 bases). TRBV23-1 has ORF status, its function being uncertain. V gave up 5 bases and J gave up 5 bases, with 15 bases separating them. The CDR3 consists of 14 residues. CDR3 sequence (DNA): TGCGCCAGCAGTTGGGCCGAGGAGGTGGAGACCCAGTACTTC. This encodes CASSWAEEVETQYF.

On this clone itself: This same CDR3 is encoded by further DNA sequences in the sample. The chain is built from TRBV3-1 (or the pseudogene TRBV3-2) and TRBJ1-1; D is unclear. Germline V gene sequence: CDR1 LGHDT, CDR2 YNNKEL (reference sequence). This CDR3 region has 13 residues. Trimming removed 1 base at V and 6 bases at J, with 9 bases between. CDR3 loop: CASSQVGGSEAFF. The DNA of the CDR3 is TGTGCCAGCAGCCAAGTGGGAGGATCTGAAGCTTTCTTT.

J is TRBJ2-5 and V is TRBV11-2; perhaps TRBD2 as D (5 bases). The CDR3 consists of 13 residues. Trimming pared 1 base from V and 7 bases from J, leaving 10 bases between. Germline lookup yields CDR1 SGHAT and CDR2 FQNNGV. CDR3 protein: CASSLGPGGTQYF. The CDR3 DNA reads TGTGCCAGCAGCTTAGGCCCAGGAGGGACCCAGTACTTC.

The chain combines TRBV19 with TRBJ2-2; 10 bases fit TRBD1. V lost 5 bases to trimming and J lost 5 bases; unmatched junction nucleotides: 5. The CDR3 has 15 residues. Germline-derived CDR1 and CDR2 are LNHDA and SQIVND (reference sequence). The CDR3 region is CASSGQGDRTGELFF. The CDR3 DNA is TGTGCCAGTAGTGGACAGGGGGATCGGACCGGGGAGCTGTTTTTT.

This clone has only one observation. The chain uses TRBV5-5 and TRBJ2-3; 9 bases align to TRBD1. Germline CDR1 and CDR2: SGHKS and YYEKEE (reference sequence). V shed 1 base and J 5 bases; nucleotides not matched to a gene: 5. The CDR3 length is 15 residues. The CDR3 loop reads CASSLPRTGVDTQYF. Here the CDR3 DNA reads TGTGCCAGCAGCTTGCCGAGGACAGGGGTAGATACGCAGTATTTT.

The J gene is TRBJ1-1, the V gene TRBV3-1 (or the pseudogene TRBV3-2); 10 positions agree with TRBD1. The CDR3 contains 15 residues. Germline V gives CDR1 LGHDT, CDR2 YNNKEL (reference sequence). V lost 4 bases and J lost 4; bases outside the gene matches: 6. CDR3 sequence: CASSLGTGVGTEAFF. In nucleotides, the CDR3 is TGTGCCAGCAGCCTCGGGACAGGGGTGGGCACTGAAGCTTTCTTT.